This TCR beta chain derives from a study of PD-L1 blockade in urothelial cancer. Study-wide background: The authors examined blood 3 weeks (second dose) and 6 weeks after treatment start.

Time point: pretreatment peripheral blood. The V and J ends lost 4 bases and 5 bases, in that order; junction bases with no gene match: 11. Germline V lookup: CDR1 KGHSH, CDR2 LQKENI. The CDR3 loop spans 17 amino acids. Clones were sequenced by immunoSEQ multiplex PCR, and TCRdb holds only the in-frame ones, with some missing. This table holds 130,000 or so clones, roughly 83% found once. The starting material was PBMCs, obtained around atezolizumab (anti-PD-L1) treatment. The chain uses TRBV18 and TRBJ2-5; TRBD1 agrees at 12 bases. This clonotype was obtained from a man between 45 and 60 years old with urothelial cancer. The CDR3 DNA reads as TGTGCCAGCTCACGAACAACGCCGGGACAGGGGGCTGAGACCCAGTACTTC. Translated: CASSRTTPGQGAETQYF. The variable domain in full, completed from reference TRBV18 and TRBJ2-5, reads NAGVMQNPRHLVRRRGQEARLRCSPMKGHSHVYWYRQLPEEGLKFMVYLQKENIIDESGMPKERFSAEFPKEGPSILRIQQVVRGDSAAYFCASSRTTPGQGAETQYFGPGTRLLVL.